The clone carrying this TCR beta chain came up once. This CDR3 has 14 residues. The germline V gene encodes CDR1 SNHLY and CDR2 FYNNEI. V shed 4 bases and J shed 7 bases, with 16 bases lying between them. Generated by immunoSEQ multiplex PCR, the TCRdb table keeps only in-frame clones and is missing some. This repertoire shows about 200,000 clones, 70% to 85% found once; its top ten account for 6.9%. This sample is part of a study of blood T cell repertoires in COVID-19. Study summary: The origin of the acute and convalescent COVID-19 samples was the United States, Italy and Spain.

This chain connects TRBV2 to TRBJ1-2; D perhaps matches TRBD1 (5 bases). Sequenced sample: peripheral blood. The receptor's source is a human donor with acute or convalescent COVID-19. The donor label of this sample is uncertain. The CDR3 sequence: CASSADTQRGGYTF. CDR3 in DNA: TGTGCCAGCAGTGCGGACACACAGCGAGGTGGCTACACCTTC.